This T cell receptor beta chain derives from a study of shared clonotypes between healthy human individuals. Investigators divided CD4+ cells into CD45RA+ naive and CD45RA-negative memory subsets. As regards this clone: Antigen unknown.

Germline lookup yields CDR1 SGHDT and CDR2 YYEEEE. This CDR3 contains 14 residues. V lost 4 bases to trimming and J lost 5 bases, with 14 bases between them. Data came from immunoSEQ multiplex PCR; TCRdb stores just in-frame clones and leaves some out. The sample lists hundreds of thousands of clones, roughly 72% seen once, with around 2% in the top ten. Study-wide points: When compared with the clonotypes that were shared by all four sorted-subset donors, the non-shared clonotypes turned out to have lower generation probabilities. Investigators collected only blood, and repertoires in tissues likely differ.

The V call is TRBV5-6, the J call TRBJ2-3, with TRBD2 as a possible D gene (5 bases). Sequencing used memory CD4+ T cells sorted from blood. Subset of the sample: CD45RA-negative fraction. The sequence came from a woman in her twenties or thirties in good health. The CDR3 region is CASSVYPGGDTQYF. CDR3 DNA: TGTGCCAGCAGCGTGTACCCCGGAGGAGATACGCAGTATTTT. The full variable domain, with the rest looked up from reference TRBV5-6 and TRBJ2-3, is DAGVTQSPTHLIKTRGQQVTLRCSPKSGHDTVSWYQQALGQGPQFIFQYYEEEERQRGNFPDRFSGHQFPNYSSELNVNALLLGDSALYLCASSVYPGGDTQYFGPGTRLTVL.